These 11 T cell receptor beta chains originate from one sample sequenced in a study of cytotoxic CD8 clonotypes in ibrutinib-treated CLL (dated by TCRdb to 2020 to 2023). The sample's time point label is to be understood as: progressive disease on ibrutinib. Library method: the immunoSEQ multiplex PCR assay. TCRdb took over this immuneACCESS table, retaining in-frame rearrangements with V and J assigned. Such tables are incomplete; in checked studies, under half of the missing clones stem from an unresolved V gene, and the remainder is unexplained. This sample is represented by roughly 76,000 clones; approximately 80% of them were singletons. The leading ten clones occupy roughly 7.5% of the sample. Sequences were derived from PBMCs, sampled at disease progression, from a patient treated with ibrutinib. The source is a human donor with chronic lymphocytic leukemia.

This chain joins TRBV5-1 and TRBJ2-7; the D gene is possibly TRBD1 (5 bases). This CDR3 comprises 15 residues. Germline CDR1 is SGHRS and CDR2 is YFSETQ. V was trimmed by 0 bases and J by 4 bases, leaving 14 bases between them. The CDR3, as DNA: TGCGCCAGCAGCTTGGGACAGTCCCTGGGGTACGAGCAGTACTTC. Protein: CASSLGQSLGYEQYF.

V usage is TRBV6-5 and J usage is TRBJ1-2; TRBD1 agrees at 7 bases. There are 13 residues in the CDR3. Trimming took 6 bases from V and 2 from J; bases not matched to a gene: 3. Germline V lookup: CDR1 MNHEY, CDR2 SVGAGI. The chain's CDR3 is CASSLQGNYGYTF. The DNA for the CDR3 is TGTGCCAGCAGCCTACAGGGGAACTATGGCTACACCTTC.

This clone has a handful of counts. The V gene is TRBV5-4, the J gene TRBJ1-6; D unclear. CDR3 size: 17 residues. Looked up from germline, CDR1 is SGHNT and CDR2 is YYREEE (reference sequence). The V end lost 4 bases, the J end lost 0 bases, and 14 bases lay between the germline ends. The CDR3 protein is CASSPSGRSSYNSPLHF. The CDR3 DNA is TGTGCCAGCAGCCCCTCGGGCAGAAGCTCCTATAATTCACCCCTCCACTTT.

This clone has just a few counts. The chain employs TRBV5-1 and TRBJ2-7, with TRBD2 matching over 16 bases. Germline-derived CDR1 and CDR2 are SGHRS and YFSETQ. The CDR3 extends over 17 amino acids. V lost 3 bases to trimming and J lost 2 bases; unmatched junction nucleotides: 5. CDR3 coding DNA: TGCGCCAGCAGCTCTAGGGGGACTAGCGGGAGGGCCTACGAGCAGTACTTC. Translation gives CASSSRGTSGRAYEQYF.

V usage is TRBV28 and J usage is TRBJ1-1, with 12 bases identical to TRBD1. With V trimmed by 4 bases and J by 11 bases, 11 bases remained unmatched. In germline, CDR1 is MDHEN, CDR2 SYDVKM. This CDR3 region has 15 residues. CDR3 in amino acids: CASSSSGTGGAWAFF. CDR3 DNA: TGTGCCAGCAGTTCCTCCGGGACAGGGGGCGCGTGGGCTTTCTTT. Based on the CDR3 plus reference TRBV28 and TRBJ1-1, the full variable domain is DVKVTQSSRYLVKRTGEKVFLECVQDMDHENMFWYRQDPGLGLRLIYFSYDVKMKEKGDIPEGYSVSREKKERFSLILESASTNQTSMYLCASSSSGTGGAWAFFGQGTRLTVV.

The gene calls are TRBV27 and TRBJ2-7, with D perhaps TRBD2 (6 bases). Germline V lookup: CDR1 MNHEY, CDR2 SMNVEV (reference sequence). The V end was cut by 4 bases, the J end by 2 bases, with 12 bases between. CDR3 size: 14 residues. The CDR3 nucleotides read TGTGCCAGCAGTTCCACGACGGGGGCCTACGAGCAGTACTTC. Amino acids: CASSSTTGAYEQYF.

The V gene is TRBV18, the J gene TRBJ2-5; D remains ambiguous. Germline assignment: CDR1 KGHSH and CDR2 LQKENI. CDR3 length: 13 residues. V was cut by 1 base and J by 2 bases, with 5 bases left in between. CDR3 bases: TGTGCCAGCTCACCACGACAACAAGAGACCCAGTACTTC. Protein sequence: CASSPRQQETQYF.

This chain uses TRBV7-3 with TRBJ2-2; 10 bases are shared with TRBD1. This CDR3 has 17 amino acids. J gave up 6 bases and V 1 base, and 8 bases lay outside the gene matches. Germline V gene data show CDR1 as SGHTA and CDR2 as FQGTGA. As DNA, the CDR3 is TGTGCCAGCAGCTTAATCGTGGGGACAGGGGAACCCGGGGAGCTGTTTTTT. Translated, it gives CASSLIVGTGEPGELFF.

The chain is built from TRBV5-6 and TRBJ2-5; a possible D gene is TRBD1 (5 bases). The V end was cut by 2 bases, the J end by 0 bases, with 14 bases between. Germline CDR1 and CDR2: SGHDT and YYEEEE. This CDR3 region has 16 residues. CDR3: CASSLLDIGHQETQYF. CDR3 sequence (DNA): TGTGCCAGCAGCTTACTGGACATAGGTCACCAAGAGACCCAGTACTTC.

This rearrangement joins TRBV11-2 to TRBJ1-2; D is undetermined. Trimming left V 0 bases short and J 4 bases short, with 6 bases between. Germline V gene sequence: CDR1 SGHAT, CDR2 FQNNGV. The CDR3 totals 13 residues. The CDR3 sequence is CASSLDRSYGYTF. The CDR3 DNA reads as TGTGCCAGCAGCTTAGATCGATCCTATGGCTACACCTTC.

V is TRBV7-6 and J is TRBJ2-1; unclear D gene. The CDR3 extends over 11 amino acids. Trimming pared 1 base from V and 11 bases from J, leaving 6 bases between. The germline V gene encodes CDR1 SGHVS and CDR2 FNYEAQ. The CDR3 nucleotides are TGTGCCAGCAGCTTAGGTCAAAAGCAGTTCTTC. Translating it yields CASSLGQKQFF.